This is a list of T cell receptor beta chains from one sample in a study of a mutant IDH1 vaccine in newly diagnosed glioma. Their target antigens are unknown. Libraries were prepared by immunoSEQ multiplex PCR; TCRdb keeps only in-frame clonotypes and omits some of them. The profile shows some 50,000 clones, 65% of them singletons. The source was peripheral blood mononuclear cells (PBMCs), collected from a glioma patient whose treatment included an IDH1 peptide vaccine. The receptors come from a middle-aged man with glioma. Some clones in this sample may be carry-over from other donors' samples. CDR3s include the opening cysteine and the closing phenylalanine or tryptophan. Each record gives: clone size, V gene, D gene, J gene, CDR3 protein, CDR3 DNA. A D gene is named only where the DNA matches it firmly. Rows may omit the clone size; those that give it use once, few, many or a size class.

abundance: NA; v_gene: TRBV5-4; d_gene: NA; j_gene: TRBJ2-7; CDR3aa: CASSRETYSYEQYF; CDR3nt: TGTGCCAGCAGCCGAGAAACCTACTCCTACGAGCAGTACTTC
abundance: NA; v_gene: TRBV6-5; d_gene: NA; j_gene: TRBJ1-2; CDR3aa: CASRGTPNYGYTF; CDR3nt: TGTGCCAGCAGGGGGACACCAAACTATGGCTACACCTTC
abundance: NA; v_gene: TRBV19; d_gene: TRBD1; j_gene: TRBJ2-2; CDR3aa: CASSIGGQGHTGELFF; CDR3nt: TGTGCCAGTAGTATCGGGGGACAGGGGCACACCGGGGAGCTGTTTTTT
abundance: NA; v_gene: TRBV27; d_gene: NA; j_gene: TRBJ1-5; CDR3aa: CASSLLGGGPNQPQHF; CDR3nt: TGTGCCAGCAGTTTATTGGGGGGCGGACCGAATCAGCCCCAGCATTTT
abundance: NA; v_gene: TRBV7-2; d_gene: NA; j_gene: TRBJ1-1; CDR3aa: CASSLPAGMNTEAFF; CDR3nt: TGTGCCAGCAGCTTACCAGCCGGGATGAACACTGAAGCTTTCTTT
abundance: NA; v_gene: TRBV19; d_gene: TRBD1; j_gene: TRBJ1-2; CDR3aa: CASSRRGTGVRGYTF; CDR3nt: TGTGCCAGTAGCCGACGAGGGACAGGGGTTCGGGGCTACACCTTC
abundance: NA; v_gene: TRBV18; d_gene: NA; j_gene: TRBJ1-1; CDR3aa: CASSPMAGLDTEAFF; CDR3nt: TGTGCCAGCTCACCTATGGCAGGGTTGGACACTGAAGCTTTCTTT
abundance: few; v_gene: TRBV4-2; d_gene: TRBD2; j_gene: TRBJ2-7; CDR3aa: CASSQRGSGGALAGEQYF; CDR3nt: TGTGCCAGCAGCCAACGGGGTAGCGGGGGGGCCTTGGCAGGCGAGCAGTACTTC
abundance: NA; v_gene: TRBV30; d_gene: TRBD1; j_gene: TRBJ1-6; CDR3aa: CAWLTGGASYNSPLHF; CDR3nt: TGTGCCTGGCTGACAGGGGGCGCATCCTATAATTCACCCCTCCACTTT
abundance: NA; v_gene: TRBV5-1; d_gene: NA; j_gene: TRBJ1-5; CDR3aa: CASSLAGDQPQHF; CDR3nt: TGCGCCAGCAGCTTGGCAGGGGATCAGCCCCAGCATTTT
abundance: NA; v_gene: TRBV4-1; d_gene: NA; j_gene: TRBJ1-2; CDR3aa: CASSQDGAAGSYGYTF; CDR3nt: TGCGCCAGCAGCCAAGACGGGGCGGCGGGATCTTATGGCTACACCTTC
abundance: once; v_gene: TRBV5-6; d_gene: TRBD2; j_gene: TRBJ2-3; CDR3aa: CASSLRTSGGDTQYF; CDR3nt: TGTGCCAGCAGCTTGCGGACTAGCGGGGGGGATACGCAGTATTTT
abundance: NA; v_gene: TRBV6-5; d_gene: NA; j_gene: TRBJ1-5; CDR3aa: CASSGSTSQPQHF; CDR3nt: TGTGCCAGCAGTGGTTCGACTAGTCAGCCCCAGCATTTT
abundance: NA; v_gene: TRBV7-2; d_gene: TRBD1; j_gene: TRBJ2-1; CDR3aa: CASRSTGKDEQFF; CDR3nt: TGTGCCAGCAGATCGACAGGGAAGGATGAGCAGTTCTTC
abundance: NA; v_gene: TRBV29-1; d_gene: TRBD1; j_gene: TRBJ1-5; CDR3aa: CSAQGGGQPQHF; CDR3nt: TGCAGCGCACAGGGGGGGGGTCAGCCCCAGCATTTT
abundance: few; v_gene: TRBV29-1; d_gene: NA; j_gene: TRBJ1-1; CDR3aa: CSVRENTEAFF; CDR3nt: TGCAGCGTTCGGGAGAACACTGAAGCTTTCTTT
abundance: NA; v_gene: TRBV5-1; d_gene: NA; j_gene: TRBJ2-7; CDR3aa: CASSQDVYEQYF; CDR3nt: TGCGCCAGCAGCCAGGACGTCTACGAGCAGTACTTC